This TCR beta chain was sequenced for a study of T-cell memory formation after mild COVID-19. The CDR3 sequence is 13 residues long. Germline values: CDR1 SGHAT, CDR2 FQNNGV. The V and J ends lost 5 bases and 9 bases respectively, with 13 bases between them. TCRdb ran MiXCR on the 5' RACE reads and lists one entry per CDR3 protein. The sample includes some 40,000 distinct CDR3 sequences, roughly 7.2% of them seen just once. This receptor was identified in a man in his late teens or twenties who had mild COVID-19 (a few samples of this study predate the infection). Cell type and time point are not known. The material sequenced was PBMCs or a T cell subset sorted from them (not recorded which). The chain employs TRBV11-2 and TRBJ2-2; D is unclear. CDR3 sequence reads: CASSPPYSWELFF. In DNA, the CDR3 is TGTGCCAGCAGCCCACCATATAGTTGGGAGCTGTTTTTT.